This TCR beta chain came from a study of blood T cell repertoires in COVID-19. Study summary: The United States, Italy and Spain supplied acute and convalescent COVID-19 samples. From T cells, B-cell-depleted T cells, or PBMCs came the material, which was cDNA or gDNA.

Original processing methods: Reference gene primers were amplified, and this amplification served to estimate nucleated cell counts. Sequencing was performed with immunoSEQ multiplex PCR; in TCRdb, only in-frame clones are kept and a portion is missing. V and J calls and clone size follow that table, whereas D and trimming were derived from the DNA. The sample consists of around 30,000 clones, roughly 90% of them appearing once. V lost 4 bases and J lost 0, with 5 bases in between. Germline V CDR1 and CDR2: SGHRS, YFSETQ. CDR3 length equals 14 residues. This clone was seen only once. The receptor was isolated from a human donor with active COVID-19. The donor label of this sample is uncertain. The sample consisted of peripheral blood. V gene TRBV5-1 combines with J gene TRBJ2-6; D is possibly TRBD1 (5 bases). This CDR3 reads CASSQGSGANVLTF. The CDR3 DNA sequence: TGCGCCAGCAGCCAGGGCTCTGGGGCCAACGTCCTGACTTTC.